The 14 T cell receptor beta chains reported below all come from one sample, sequenced in a study of Ad26.COV2.S vaccination and SARS-CoV-2 variants. The treatment is: 15 to 20 received Ad26.COV2.S at low or high dose, single or two shots; five or six received placebo; per-sample allocation not given. At day 63 after the first vaccine or placebo injection, samples were drawn. Profiling relied on immunoSEQ multiplex PCR, and the TCRdb table lists in-frame clones only, not all of them. This table holds approximately 300,000 clones, 85% found once. Specimen: peripheral blood, collected in a trial of Ad26.COV2.S vaccine versus placebo. The source of these receptors is a person aged 18-65 years who received the Ad26.COV2.S COVID-19 vaccine or a placebo.

The table lists this clone with a count of one. The genes are TRBV19 and TRBJ2-5; 10 bases fit TRBD1. Germline loops: CDR1 LNHDA, CDR2 SQIVND (reference sequence). V was pared by 2 bases and J by 2 bases, with 5 bases of the junction left unmatched. The CDR3 extends over 16 amino acids. CDR3 residues: CASSIRRDRGQETQYF. In DNA, the CDR3 is TGTGCCAGTAGTATACGACGGGACAGGGGACAAGAGACCCAGTACTTC.

This clone turned up a few times. The gene calls are TRBV18 and TRBJ1-4, with unresolved D. Germline loops: CDR1 KGHSH, CDR2 LQKENI. V lost 0 bases and J lost 5, with 10 bases in between. The CDR3 is made up of 15 amino acids. The CDR3 loop is CASSPPGRPNEKLFF. Written as DNA, the CDR3 is TGTGCCAGCTCACCACCGGGGAGGCCCAATGAAAAACTGTTTTTT.

The V and J genes are TRBV29-1 and TRBJ1-1; D remains ambiguous. The germline CDR1 and CDR2 sequences are SQVTM and ANQGSEA. The length of the CDR3 is 12 residues. The V end lost 6 bases, the J end lost 1 base, and 9 bases lay between the germline ends. The CDR3 region is CSVSLRNTEAFF. CDR3 DNA: TGCAGCGTCTCCCTCCGGAACACTGAAGCTTTCTTT.

The V and J genes are TRBV6-1 and TRBJ1-4, with no clear D. Germline V gene lookup returns CDR1 MNHNS and CDR2 SASEGT. V lost 3 bases to trimming and J lost 0 bases, with 14 bases between them. This CDR3 region has 17 residues. The DNA of the CDR3 is TGTGCCAGCAGTGATCTACGTCAGGCCGCAACTAATGAAAAACTGTTTTTT. Translation: CASSDLRQAATNEKLFF.

The chain carries TRBV5-1 and TRBJ1-2, with unresolved D. Trimming cost V 0 bases and J 8 bases, with 11 bases left between them. The length of the CDR3 is 13 residues. Germline loops: CDR1 SGHRS, CDR2 YFSETQ. CDR3 protein: CASSLARGSGYTF. The CDR3 DNA is TGCGCCAGCAGCTTGGCCCGGGGTAGCGGCTACACCTTC.

The chain carries TRBV5-4 and TRBJ2-2; 7 bases agree with TRBD1. This CDR3 has 17 amino acids. Trimming cost V 1 base and J 0 bases; bases outside gene matches: 6. Looked up from germline, CDR1 is SGHNT and CDR2 is YYREEE (reference sequence). This CDR3 is CASSLYRDRANTGELFF. CDR3 DNA: TGTGCCAGCAGCTTGTACCGGGACAGAGCGAACACCGGGGAGCTGTTTTTT.

The V call is TRBV9, the J call TRBJ1-6; D gene ambiguous. Per the germline V gene, CDR1 is SGDLS and CDR2 is YYNGEE. Deletions cut 4 bases from V and 7 bases from J, with 15 bases between. The CDR3 extends over 15 amino acids. CDR3 nucleotide sequence: TGTGCCAGCAGCACCCTGGGAACAGTCAATTCACCCCTCCACTTT. Translated, it gives CASSTLGTVNSPLHF.

This clone was seen a handful of times. V gene TRBV7-2 combines with J gene TRBJ2-7; 10 bases align to TRBD2. The CDR3 runs to 15 residues. V gave up 5 bases and J gave up 7 bases; unmatched junction bases: 11. Germline V gene sequence: CDR1 SGHTA, CDR2 FQGNSA. For the CDR3, the DNA is TGTGCCAGCAGCCAAAAAGCGGGGGGGGCTCTGGAGCAGTACTTC. Residues: CASSQKAGGALEQYF. Full variable domain (missing parts from reference TRBV7-2 and TRBJ2-7): GAGVSQSPSNKVTEKGKDVELRCDPISGHTALYWYRQSLGQGLEFLIYFQGNSAPDKSGLPSDRFSAERTGGSVSTLTIQRTQQEDSAVYLCASSQKAGGALEQYFGPGTRLTVT.

DNA for the CDR3: TGTGCCAGCAGTTACAGAGCGGAAGAGACCCAGTACTTC. Translating gives CASSYRAEETQYF. This chain uses TRBV6-2 or TRBV6-3 with TRBJ2-5; possibly TRBD2 for D (5 bases). The CDR3 length is 13 residues. The V gene's germline CDR1 is MNHEY and CDR2 SVGEGT. V was cut by 2 bases and J by 3 bases, with 7 bases left in between.

The rearrangement uses TRBV6-1 and TRBJ1-1; D perhaps matches TRBD1 (6 bases). CDR3 size: 16 residues. Germline-derived CDR1 and CDR2 are MNHNS and SASEGT. Trimming took off 3 bases at V and 3 bases at J, with 17 bases between the two ends. Here the CDR3 DNA reads TGTGCCAGCAGTGACAGGGGCCGACCGAGAGACACTGAAGCTTTCTTT. This sequence encodes CASSDRGRPRDTEAFF.

This clone was observed a single time. The rearrangement joins TRBV7-9 to TRBJ2-6; 8 bases agree with TRBD1. This CDR3 comprises 17 residues. Germline lookup yields CDR1 SEHNR and CDR2 FQNEAQ (reference sequence). Trimming cost V 1 base and J 1 base; bases outside gene matches: 3. The CDR3 sequence: CASSLGQGNSGANVLTF. For the CDR3, the DNA is TGTGCCAGCAGCTTAGGACAGGGGAATTCTGGGGCCAACGTCCTGACTTTC.

The chain employs TRBV27 and TRBJ1-2, with a possible D match to TRBD1 (6 bases). The V and J ends lost 0 bases and 8 bases respectively, with 22 bases between them. This CDR3 has 17 amino acids. CDR1 is MNHEY, CDR2 SMNVEV, per germline (reference sequence). DNA of the CDR3: TGTGCCAGCAGTTTATCGTCCCCCGACAGGCTATTTGGCGGCTACACCTTC. Its protein is CASSLSSPDRLFGGYTF.

The chain links TRBV21-1 to TRBJ2-3; the D segment call TRBD2 is taken from the table without a DNA check. TRBV21-1 is recorded as a pseudogene. The CDR3 is 18 residues long. CDR3 loop: CASSNERGDGLGTDTQYF. The CDR3 DNA follows: TGTGCCAGCAGCAACGAGCGGGGGGATGGCTTGGGAACAGATACGCAGTATTTT.

This chain links TRBV3-1 (or the pseudogene TRBV3-2) with TRBJ2-5; the D is unclear. The germline CDR1 and CDR2 sequences are LGHDT and YNNKEL (reference sequence). The V and J ends lost 4 bases and 5 bases respectively, with 11 bases between them. The CDR3 extends over 13 amino acids. The CDR3 DNA reads TGTGCCAGCAGCCTCCTACTTATGGAGACCCAGTACTTC. This encodes CASSLLLMETQYF.